Below, one T cell receptor (beta chain) is given with its context. Its antigen is currently not known. No much larger clonotype is one base removed from it; base qualities were not supplied. This sample is drawn from a study of Graves' ophthalmopathy and Graves' hyperthyroidism (dated by TCRdb to the late 2010s). Study-level background: A patient counted as having stable hyperthyroidism if there was no progression to ophthalmopathy within 18 months of follow-up. To explore V-J signatures distinguishing ophthalmopathy from hyperthyroidism, a discovery set of some 100 patients (more than 40 ophthalmopathy, over 55 stable hyperthyroidism) was enrolled. T-cell repertoires of thyroid tissue and blood were compared in a handful of hyperthyroidism patients. The study used signatures of the TCR beta repertoire to tell Graves' ophthalmopathy apart from Graves' hyperthyroidism and to predict which patients would progress to ophthalmopathy. In total, 135 blood samples were TCR-sequenced: 40 to 45 ophthalmopathy, roughly 80 hyperthyroidism and roughly 17 hyperthyroidism-to-ophthalmopathy patients. Once sampling was done, hyperthyroidism patients were given methimazole at a starting dose of 30 mg daily, while ophthalmopathy patients were given high-dose intravenous methylprednisolone. For independent validation, a separate cohort was made up of approximately 19 hyperthyroidism patients plus 17 patients who later progressed from hyperthyroidism to ophthalmopathy.

The study at large found these results: In validation, the model predicted ophthalmopathy progression with about 70% sensitivity and around 72% specificity; about a dozen predicted patients were CT-confirmed with GO in a median of approximately 6.2 months. Among expanded thyroid clonotypes with frequency above 0.001, most also showed up in blood, which suggests that blood repertoires may reflect the thyroid immune response. The 13-signature model separated ophthalmopathy from stable hyperthyroidism with approximately 90% sensitivity and just under 84% specificity in cross-validation, and 80%/75% in the test set. No statistical method was used to set the sample size in advance, and the investigators knew which group each participant was assigned to.

Patients with hyperthyroidism were aged 18 to 65 years, had been newly diagnosed, and had a disease duration of less than 2 months. Patients with other autoimmune diseases, uncontrolled infections, pregnancy or lactation were excluded. Clinical symptoms, serum thyroxine, TRAb, thyroid ultrasound and orbital computed tomography were used for diagnosis. Trizol reagent was used to extract the total RNA, and its quality was then checked on an Agilent 2100 Bioanalyzer. Spanning cysteine to phenylalanine, the CDR3 consists of 16 amino acids. Here the CDR3 DNA is all that survives: 48 bases in frame from base 1. The germline V gene supplies CDR1 SGHTA and CDR2 FQGNSA. From V the trimming removes 5 bases and from J it removes 6 bases, while the gene matches leave 9 bases of the junction unaccounted for. For repertoire sequencing, TCR beta CDR3 regions were amplified from RNA transcripts. The first round was an RT-PCR using HTBI primers with the Qiagen OneStep RT-PCR kit, and this first round was followed by a second-round multiplex PCR, then size selection and purification. Libraries were sequenced paired-end with 100 bp reads on an Illumina HiSeq2000. As for how the authors treated the data: SOAPnuke was used to process the reads, throwing out any read that had adapters, had uncalled bases, had a mean Phred below 15, or lacked an exact constant-primer or identifier match. COPE v1.2.5 was used to merge high-quality paired reads. Clonotypes were defined as unique nucleotide sequences and were aligned to IMGT TRB V, D and J references using MiTCR v1.1. Analysis was restricted to V-J combinations with a frequency above 0.0001, which covered about 99% of repertoires. For each V-J combination, a TCR clonal expansion and chaos score was defined as F50 clonal expansion divided by the chaos observed in the TCRdist matrix. Features were reduced by Welch's t-statistics and random forest to over 10 V-J combinations, which fed a naive Bayes classifier. The Morisita-Horn index was used to measure how similar the thyroid and blood repertoires were. The public reads were quality trimmed at Q25 with fastp and then assembled into clones with MiXCR by TCRdb, keeping productive beta chains. Rows merge per CDR3 protein into single entries with the most common DNA and genes. The V and J calls shown here were made by TCRdb, not taken from the authors' results. A total of over a million distinct CDR3 sequences appear in this sample, 35% to 40% of them only once. 8.5% to 14% of the sample is in the top ten clones.

The TCR sequence derives from an adult man with Graves' hyperthyroidism. The sequencing sample was made of peripheral blood or thyroid tissue (not recorded which). The V and J segments used are TRBV7-2 and TRBJ2-2; 10 bases in between match TRBD2. The CDR3 amino acid sequence is: CASSPGAAGGPGELFF. The DNA is as follows: TGTGCCAGCAGCCCAGGGGCAGCGGGAGGGCCCGGGGAGCTGTTTTTT.